A single sample is the source of the 14 T cell receptor beta chains below, sequenced in a study of T cell responses to AZD1222 COVID-19 vaccine. Sequencing was performed with immunoSEQ multiplex PCR; in TCRdb, only in-frame clones are kept and a portion is missing. The sample lists about 60,000 clones, 85% occurring once. This specimen was peripheral blood, taken on day 0 of AZD1222 vaccination. All receptors derive from an adult in good health.

The V gene is TRBV14, the J gene TRBJ1-4; D is undetermined. V lost 1 base and J 8 bases, leaving 11 bases between the germline ends. Germline CDR1 SGHDN, CDR2 FVKESK. The CDR3 runs to 14 residues. The CDR3 here is CASSQGGIEEKLFF. The CDR3 bases are TGTGCCAGCAGCCAAGGGGGAATTGAGGAAAAACTGTTTTTT.

The genes are TRBV4-1 and TRBJ1-6; D is possibly TRBD1 (5 bases). V was shortened by 0 bases and J by 3 bases, with 15 bases between the two germline ends. The CDR3 loop spans 18 amino acids. Germline values: CDR1 MGHRA, CDR2 YSYEKL. DNA of the CDR3: TGCGCCAGCAGCCAAGAACAGAGGGAGGGGCTCTATAATTCACCCCTCCACTTT. This sequence encodes CASSQEQREGLYNSPLHF.

J is TRBJ1-2 and V is TRBV28; D might be TRBD1 (5 bases). The V gene lost 4 bases and the J gene lost 5 bases, with 26 bases spanning the gap. The CDR3 extends over 18 amino acids. Germline CDR1 is MDHEN and CDR2 is SYDVKM. CDR3 in DNA: TGTGCCAGCAGTTCAATATTCGGGGGAACAGGACCTCAGTATGGCTACACCTTC. This encodes CASSSIFGGTGPQYGYTF.

The V call is TRBV3-1 (or the pseudogene TRBV3-2), the J call TRBJ1-6, with 7 bases identical to TRBD1. Trimming at V came to 2 bases and at J to 8 bases, leaving 12 bases not matched to a gene. The CDR3 is 17 residues long. The germline V gene has CDR1 LGHDT and CDR2 YNNKEL (reference sequence). The CDR3 is CASSQSPPGRGDSPLHF. CDR3 bases: TGTGCCAGCAGCCAAAGCCCTCCTGGCAGGGGGGATTCACCCCTCCACTTT.

The chain joins TRBV5-1 to TRBJ2-1; D is uncertain. Looked up from germline, CDR1 is SGHRS and CDR2 is YFSETQ. Trimming removed 0 bases at V and 6 bases at J, with 16 bases between. CDR3 length: 16 residues. CDR3 protein: CASSLEEYRIINEQFF. The DNA of the CDR3 is TGCGCCAGCAGCTTGGAGGAGTACCGTATTATCAATGAGCAGTTCTTC.

This chain links TRBV9 with TRBJ1-2; 9 positions match TRBD1. The CDR3 length is 17 residues. Germline assignment: CDR1 SGDLS and CDR2 YYNGEE. V lost 3 bases to trimming and J lost 6 bases; unmatched junction nucleotides: 15. CDR3 coding DNA: TGTGCCAGCAGCGCGGGACAGGGCGTCCGATCCTTCGATGGCTACACCTTC. Translation gives CASSAGQGVRSFDGYTF.

The V and J genes are TRBV29-1 and TRBJ2-1, with unresolved D. Per germline, CDR1 SQVTM and CDR2 ANQGSEA. This CDR3 is 11 amino acids long. The V gene lost 4 bases and the J gene lost 5 bases, with 6 bases spanning the gap. CDR3 in DNA: TGCAGCGTTGGTGGCGACAATGAGCAGTTCTTC. Protein sequence: CSVGGDNEQFF.

CDR3 nucleotides: TGTGCCAGCAGTGAGTCGATAGGGCCAGGCATTCAGTACTTC. This translates into CASSESIGPGIQYF. The V gene is TRBV6-4, the J gene TRBJ2-4; D is uncertain. The V and J ends lost 3 bases and 9 bases respectively, with 15 bases between them. This CDR3 is 14 amino acids long. The V gene's germline CDR1 is MRHNA and CDR2 SNTAGT.

The V gene is TRBV11-3, the J gene TRBJ2-2; 7 bases align to TRBD2. V dropped 5 bases and J dropped 5; count of bases not matched to a gene: 5. In germline, CDR1 is SGHNT, CDR2 YENEEA. This CDR3 contains 14 residues. CDR3 loop: CASSPSGVTGELFF. CDR3 in DNA: TGTGCCAGCAGCCCGAGCGGGGTGACCGGGGAGCTGTTTTTT.

The chain has TRBV30 and TRBJ2-7, with 8 bases lining up with TRBD2. Germline lookup yields CDR1 GTSNPN and CDR2 SVGIG (reference sequence). This CDR3 contains 14 residues. V lost 7 bases, J lost 5 bases, and 13 bases stayed unmatched. The CDR3 DNA sequence: TGTGCCTCCCAAACGGCGGGGGGCAGCCACGAGCAGTACTTC. Translated, it gives CASQTAGGSHEQYF.

The V call is TRBV30, the J call TRBJ1-4, with TRBD1 identical over 7 bases. The CDR3 is made up of 15 amino acids. Germline CDR1 and CDR2: GTSNPN and SVGIG (reference sequence). V shed 0 bases, J shed 7 bases, and the junction held 8 bases outside the gene matches. The CDR3 DNA sequence: TGTGCCTGGAGTGTGGGGGACAGACGAGCTGAAAAACTGTTTTTT. It encodes CAWSVGDRRAEKLFF.

The chain is built from TRBV6-5 and TRBJ1-5; TRBD1 matches at 7 bases. V lost 6 bases, J lost 6 bases, and 5 bases stayed unmatched. Germline values: CDR1 MNHEY, CDR2 SVGAGI. The CDR3 loop spans 13 amino acids. CDR3 in amino acids: CASRDRAGQPQHF. The CDR3 DNA sequence: TGTGCCAGCAGAGACAGGGCGGGTCAGCCCCAGCATTTT.

The chain uses TRBV5-1 and TRBJ2-4, with TRBD2 identical over 15 bases. CDR3 length: 17 amino acids. The germline V gene encodes CDR1 SGHRS and CDR2 YFSETQ. V lost 4 bases and J lost 7; bases outside the gene matches: 9. The CDR3, as DNA: TGCGCCAGCAGCGCGGGACTAGCGGGGGGCCCGTCTAACATTCAGTACTTC. Protein product: CASSAGLAGGPSNIQYF. Complete variable domain (other parts from reference TRBV5-1 and TRBJ2-4): KAGVTQTPRYLIKTRGQQVTLSCSPISGHRSVSWYQQTPGQGLQFLFEYFSETQRNKGNFPGRFSGRQFSNSRSEMNVSTLELGDSALYLCASSAGLAGGPSNIQYFGAGTRLSVL.

The chain carries TRBV18 and TRBJ2-1; D unresolved. The CDR3 loop spans 13 amino acids. Trimming took 2 bases from V and 15 from J, leaving 17 bases between them. Per the germline V gene, CDR1 is KGHSH and CDR2 is LQKENI. CDR3 bases: TGTGCCAGCTCACCAGGTGTGTCCAACGGACGGTTCTTC. Amino acid sequence: CASSPGVSNGRFF.